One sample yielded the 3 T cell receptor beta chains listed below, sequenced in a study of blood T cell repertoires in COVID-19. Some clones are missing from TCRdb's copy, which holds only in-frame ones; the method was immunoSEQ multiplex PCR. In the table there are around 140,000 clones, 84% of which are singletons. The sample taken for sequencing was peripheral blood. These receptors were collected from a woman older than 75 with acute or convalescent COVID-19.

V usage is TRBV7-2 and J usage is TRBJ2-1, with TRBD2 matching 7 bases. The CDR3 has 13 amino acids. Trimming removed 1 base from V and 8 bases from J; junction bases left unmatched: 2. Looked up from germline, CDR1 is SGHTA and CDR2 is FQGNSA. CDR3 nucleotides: TGTGCCAGCAGCTTAGTAAGCGGGGATGAGCAGTTCTTC. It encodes CASSLVSGDEQFF.

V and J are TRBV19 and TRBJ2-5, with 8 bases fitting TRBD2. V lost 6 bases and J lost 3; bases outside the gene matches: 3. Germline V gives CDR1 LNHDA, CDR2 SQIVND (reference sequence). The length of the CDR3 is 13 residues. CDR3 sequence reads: CASSKLAEETQYF. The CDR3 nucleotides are TGTGCCAGTAGCAAACTAGCGGAAGAGACCCAGTACTTC. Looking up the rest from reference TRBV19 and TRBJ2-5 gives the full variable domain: DGGITQSPKYLFRKEGQNVTLSCEQNLNHDAMYWYRQDPGQGLRLIYYSQIVNDFQKGDIAEGYSVSREKKESFPLTVTSAQKNPTAFYLCASSKLAEETQYFGPGTRLLVL.

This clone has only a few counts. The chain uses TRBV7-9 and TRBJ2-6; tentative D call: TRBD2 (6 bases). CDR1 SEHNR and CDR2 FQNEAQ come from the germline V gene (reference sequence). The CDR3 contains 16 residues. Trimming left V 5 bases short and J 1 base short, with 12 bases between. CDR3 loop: CASSLFGTSGANVLTF. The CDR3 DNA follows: TGTGCCAGCAGCCTATTTGGGACTTCTGGGGCCAACGTCCTGACTTTC.